The 32 T cell receptor beta chains presented below share a single source sample, sequenced in a study of blood T cell repertoires in COVID-19. Profiled with immunoSEQ multiplex PCR; TCRdb holds only in-frame clones, not every one. The sample has about 37,000 clones; about nine tenths are singletons. The specimen sequenced was peripheral blood. The source is a human donor in a cohort sampled during active COVID-19.

The chain has TRBV18 and TRBJ2-7; 12 positions match TRBD2. From germline, CDR1 is KGHSH and CDR2 LQKENI. V trimming: 6 bases; J trimming: 5 bases; junction bases outside the gene matches: 8. The CDR3 loop spans 15 amino acids. CDR3 DNA sequence: TGTGCCAGCTCCCCGACTAGCGGGAGTTTCAACGAGCAGTACTTC. Translated, it gives CASSPTSGSFNEQYF.

This chain connects TRBV7-8 to TRBJ2-2; D is perhaps TRBD1 (6 bases). There are 14 residues in the CDR3. V lost 5 bases and J 5 bases, leaving 12 bases between the germline ends. The V gene's germline CDR1 is SGHVS and CDR2 FQNEAQ. CDR3 nucleotide sequence: TGTGCCAGCAGCCAAAGTCAGGGGACCGGGGAGCTGTTTTTT. Translation gives CASSQSQGTGELFF.

This clone was found a few times. The chain has TRBV6-1 and TRBJ1-2, with 7 bases matching TRBD1. CDR1 is MNHNS, CDR2 SASEGT, per germline. The ends lost 1 base at V and 4 bases at J; junction bases unmatched: 6. This CDR3 has 15 amino acids. CDR3 sequence reads: CASSEEAGGSYGYTF. CDR3 sequence (DNA): TGTGCCAGCAGTGAAGAGGCAGGGGGGAGCTATGGCTACACCTTC.

J is TRBJ2-2 and V is TRBV13; 8 bases are shared with TRBD1. Losses at the gene ends were 5 bases for V and 2 bases for J; bases not matched to a gene: 1. CDR3 size: 14 residues. CDR1 and CDR2 (germline): PRHDT, FYEKMQ (reference sequence). Here the CDR3 DNA reads TGTGCCAGCAGCGGACAGGGAAACACCGGGGAGCTGTTTTTT. Protein: CASSGQGNTGELFF.

In its sample, this clone was seen a few times. The chain recombines TRBV10-3 with TRBJ1-2; 9 positions agree with TRBD1. V shed 4 bases and J 4 bases; nucleotides not matched to a gene: 10. Germline loops: CDR1 ENHRY, CDR2 SYGVKD. CDR3 length: 16 residues. The CDR3 DNA is TGTGCCATCAGTGTCCCAAGGACAGGGGCTAGCTATGGCTACACCTTC. Translated: CAISVPRTGASYGYTF.

The rearrangement joins TRBV28 to TRBJ2-3; 11 nucleotides match TRBD2. The CDR3 has 16 residues. The V segment lost 3 bases and the J segment 3 bases; nucleotides outside the gene matches: 5. CDR1 and CDR2 (germline): MDHEN, SYDVKM. CDR3 in amino acids: CASSLSSGRGTDTQYF. Here the CDR3 DNA reads TGTGCCAGCAGTTTGAGTAGCGGGAGGGGGACAGATACGCAGTATTTT.

V gene TRBV28 combines with J gene TRBJ2-7, with TRBD2 matching 7 bases. V shed 8 bases, J shed 8 bases, and the junction held 9 bases outside the gene matches. The CDR3 extends over 12 amino acids. Germline V lookup: CDR1 MDHEN, CDR2 SYDVKM. CDR3 nucleotides: TGTGCCAGCCGGAAGGCGGGGGTTCAGCAGTACTTC. It yields the protein CASRKAGVQQYF. Supplemented by reference TRBV28 and TRBJ2-7, the full variable domain reads DVKVTQSSRYLVKRTGEKVFLECVQDMDHENMFWYRQDPGLGLRLIYFSYDVKMKEKGDIPEGYSVSREKKERFSLILESASTNQTSMYLCASRKAGVQQYFGPGTRLTVT.

The CDR3 protein is CASSLPGTGGSGGEAFF. CDR3 coding DNA: TGTGCCAGCAGCCTCCCCGGGACAGGGGGCAGCGGTGGTGAAGCTTTCTTT. The chain is built from TRBV5-6 and TRBJ1-1; 12 bases match TRBD1. The CDR3 sequence is 17 residues long. V dropped 4 bases and J dropped 7; count of bases not matched to a gene: 14. Looked up from germline, CDR1 is SGHDT and CDR2 is YYEEEE. Full variable domain (rest looked up from reference TRBV5-6 and TRBJ1-1): DAGVTQSPTHLIKTRGQQVTLRCSPKSGHDTVSWYQQALGQGPQFIFQYYEEEERQRGNFPDRFSGHQFPNYSSELNVNALLLGDSALYLCASSLPGTGGSGGEAFFGQGTRLTVV.

The chain joins TRBV18 to TRBJ2-5; D is perhaps TRBD1 (6 bases). Germline V gene lookup returns CDR1 KGHSH and CDR2 LQKENI. V was shortened by 3 bases and J by 2 bases, with 13 bases between the two germline ends. CDR3 length: 15 amino acids. The CDR3 DNA follows: TGTGCCAGCTCACCCCTACAGGGTTATCAAGAGACCCAGTACTTC. Encoded protein: CASSPLQGYQETQYF.

The rearrangement uses TRBV3-1 (or the pseudogene TRBV3-2) and TRBJ1-2; D might be TRBD1 (6 bases). There are 17 residues in the CDR3. Trimming took 5 bases from V and 0 from J, leaving 19 bases between them. The germline gives CDR1 LGHDT, CDR2 YNNKEL (reference sequence). The CDR3 DNA reads as TGTGCCAGCAGCTATACATTCTCACGACAGGCTAACTATGGCTACACCTTC. It translates to CASSYTFSRQANYGYTF.

The chain joins TRBV5-1 to TRBJ2-5; 11 bases align to TRBD2. The CDR3 contains 16 residues. The J segment lost 1 base and the V segment lost 2 bases, leaving 4 bases of the junction unmatched. Per the germline V gene, CDR1 is SGHRS and CDR2 is YFSETQ. The CDR3 here is CASSLTSGGSQETQYF. The CDR3 DNA sequence: TGCGCCAGCAGCTTAACTAGCGGGGGCTCCCAAGAGACCCAGTACTTC. Full variable domain (remainder filled in from reference TRBV5-1 and TRBJ2-5): KAGVTQTPRYLIKTRGQQVTLSCSPISGHRSVSWYQQTPGQGLQFLFEYFSETQRNKGNFPGRFSGRQFSNSRSEMNVSTLELGDSALYLCASSLTSGGSQETQYFGPGTRLLVL.

The gene calls are TRBV5-5 and TRBJ1-3, with D possibly TRBD1 on 6 matching bases. This CDR3 contains 15 residues. The germline V gene has CDR1 SGHKS and CDR2 YYEKEE (reference sequence). V was pared by 4 bases and J by 0 bases, with 11 bases between. The DNA of the CDR3 is TGTGCCAGCAGCCCGACAGGCGACTCTGGAAACACCATATATTTT. Amino acids: CASSPTGDSGNTIYF.

J is TRBJ2-7 and V is TRBV7-9, with 7 bases aligning to TRBD1. The germline CDR1 and CDR2 sequences are SEHNR and FQNEAQ (reference sequence). The CDR3 runs to 15 residues. Trimming at V came to 3 bases and at J to 6 bases, leaving 11 bases not matched to a gene. CDR3 region: CASSFFGTVQGEQYF. DNA of the CDR3: TGTGCCAGCAGCTTCTTCGGGACAGTTCAAGGCGAGCAGTACTTC.

The CDR3 DNA is TGTGCCAGCAGCTTGGAAGCGTACCAAGAGACCCAGTACTTC. It encodes CASSLEAYQETQYF. The V call is TRBV7-9, the J call TRBJ2-5; D gene uncertain. V was cut by 3 bases and J by 0 bases, with 8 bases left in between. CDR1 and CDR2 from the germline V gene are SEHNR and FQNEAQ (reference sequence). This CDR3 comprises 14 residues. Variable domain in full (rest from reference TRBV7-9 and TRBJ2-5): DTGVSQNPRHKITKRGQNVTFRCDPISEHNRLYWYRQTLGQGPEFLTYFQNEAQLEKSRLLSDRFSAERPKGSFSTLEIQRTEQGDSAMYLCASSLEAYQETQYFGPGTRLLVL.

The gene calls are TRBV6-5 and TRBJ1-3, with 9 bases fitting TRBD1. The CDR3 has 15 residues. Germline loops: CDR1 MNHEY, CDR2 SVGAGI. The V gene end was trimmed by 1 base and the J gene end by 6 bases; junction bases not matched to a gene: 4. The CDR3 loop is CASSYLTGGKNTIYF. CDR3 DNA: TGTGCCAGCAGTTACTTGACAGGGGGTAAAAACACCATATATTTT.

The gene calls are TRBV6-4 and TRBJ2-1, with TRBD2 as a possible D gene (6 bases). V lost 5 bases and J 2 bases, leaving 13 bases between the germline ends. Germline-derived CDR1 and CDR2 are MRHNA and SNTAGT. The CDR3 has 15 residues. In nucleotides, the CDR3 is TGTGCCAGCAGTCAGACTAGAGAGGCCTACAATGAGCAGTTCTTC. It encodes CASSQTREAYNEQFF.

The chain is built from TRBV2 and TRBJ2-5, with 13 nucleotides matching TRBD2. This CDR3 spans 17 amino acids. CDR1 SNHLY and CDR2 FYNNEI come from the germline V gene. The junction had 9 bases not matched to a gene; V was cut back by 4 bases and J by 4 bases. CDR3 residues: CASSVPGLAGHGETQYF. The CDR3 DNA reads as TGTGCCAGCAGTGTACCGGGACTAGCGGGGCATGGAGAGACCCAGTACTTC.

The chain couples TRBV11-2 to TRBJ1-1; D is unresolved. CDR1 SGHAT and CDR2 FQNNGV come from the germline V gene. This CDR3 is 15 amino acids long. Trimming left V 0 bases short and J 4 bases short, with 12 bases between. CDR3 residues: CASSLDPGDGTEAFF. CDR3 DNA sequence: TGTGCCAGCAGCTTAGACCCCGGAGACGGCACTGAAGCTTTCTTT.

V usage is TRBV7-8 and J usage is TRBJ2-7; D is perhaps TRBD1 (6 bases). The CDR3 totals 14 residues. With 5 bases removed from V and 5 bases from J, the gap between germline ends came to 16 bases. Germline V gene sequence: CDR1 SGHVS, CDR2 FQNEAQ. CDR3: CASSRRQVGHEQYF. CDR3 nucleotide sequence: TGTGCCAGCAGCAGAAGACAGGTAGGCCACGAGCAGTACTTC.

The chain recombines TRBV6-2 or TRBV6-3 with TRBJ2-3, with 10 bases identical to TRBD2. This CDR3 has 15 residues. Germline V gives CDR1 MNHEY, CDR2 SVGEGT. The V gene end was trimmed by 6 bases and the J gene end by 1 base; junction bases not matched to a gene: 4. CDR3 coding DNA: TGTGCCAGCAGACCTGGACTAGCGGGCACAGATACGCAGTATTTT. It encodes CASRPGLAGTDTQYF.

About this clone: Compared with germline, one end of the junction differs, possibly owing to a read error. The genes are TRBV7-2 and TRBJ2-3, with 11 bases that match TRBD2. The CDR3 has 15 residues. The germline CDR1 and CDR2 sequences are SGHTA and FQGNSA. In DNA form, the CDR3 reads TGTGCCAGCAGTTTAGCGGGAGGGCCCTCAGATACGCAGTATTTT. This codes for CASSLAGGPSDTQYF.

J is TRBJ1-6 and V is TRBV4-3; no firm D call. Germline V gives CDR1 LGHNA, CDR2 YSLEER. This CDR3 is built from 13 residues. The V gene lost 1 base and the J gene lost 9 bases, with 7 bases spanning the gap. The CDR3 DNA sequence: TGCGCCAGCAGCCAAGTGGGGAGTTCACCCCTCCACTTT. Translation gives CASSQVGSSPLHF.

The V call is TRBV5-4, the J call TRBJ2-3; TRBD1 aligns across 8 bases. The CDR3 consists of 14 residues. Looked up from germline, CDR1 is SGHNT and CDR2 is YYREEE (reference sequence). Trimming took 6 bases from V and 6 from J; bases not matched to a gene: 9. CDR3 in DNA: TGTGCCAGCACCCCAGGACAGGGAAGGGATACGCAGTATTTT. This sequence encodes CASTPGQGRDTQYF.

The V gene is TRBV14, the J gene TRBJ2-5, with a possible D match to TRBD2 (5 bases). The CDR3 is 12 residues long. Looked up from germline, CDR1 is SGHDN and CDR2 is FVKESK. V gave up 2 bases and J gave up 6 bases, with 7 bases separating them. The CDR3 DNA follows: TGTGCCAGCAGCCAATCGGGGAAGACCCAGTACTTC. It translates to CASSQSGKTQYF.

This clone showed up just once. This chain connects TRBV14 to TRBJ2-5, with 10 bases that match TRBD2. From germline, CDR1 is SGHDN and CDR2 FVKESK. Trimming at V came to 4 bases and at J to 5 bases, leaving 7 bases not matched to a gene. This CDR3 comprises 15 residues. The CDR3 is CASSRLAGYLETQYF. The CDR3 nucleotides are TGTGCCAGCAGCCGACTAGCGGGCTACCTCGAGACCCAGTACTTC.

The J gene is TRBJ1-6, the V gene TRBV11-1; a possible D gene is TRBD1 (5 bases). The CDR3 extends over 15 amino acids. The V gene lost 2 bases and the J gene lost 5 bases, with 10 bases spanning the gap. The V gene's germline CDR1 is SGHAT and CDR2 FQDESV (reference sequence). CDR3 protein: CASSLSGGDNSPLHF. CDR3 nucleotides: TGTGCCAGCAGCTTATCCGGGGGGGATAATTCACCCCTCCACTTT.

The gene calls are TRBV28 and TRBJ2-4; TRBD2 aligns across 11 bases. Germline V lookup: CDR1 MDHEN, CDR2 SYDVKM. This CDR3 is built from 13 residues. After removal of 6 bases from V and 6 bases from J, the junction contained 1 base not matched to a gene. CDR3 amino acids: CASSLAGGNIQYF. The DNA of the CDR3 is TGTGCCAGCAGCCTAGCGGGGGGAAACATTCAGTACTTC.

On this clone itself: One end of the junction does not line up with germline, which may come from a read error. This chain joins TRBV5-6 and TRBJ1-6; 9 bases are a match to TRBD1. Germline lookup yields CDR1 SGHDT and CDR2 YYEEEE. This CDR3 is 15 amino acids long. The CDR3 sequence: CASSLGQGANSPLHF. CDR3 sequence (DNA): TGTGCCAGCAGTTTGGGACAGGGTGCGAATTCACCCCTCCACTTT.

This rearrangement joins TRBV6-5 to TRBJ2-5; 7 positions agree with TRBD1. CDR3 length: 14 amino acids. The germline V gene encodes CDR1 MNHEY and CDR2 SVGAGI. The V segment lost 6 bases and the J segment 1 base; nucleotides outside the gene matches: 5. CDR3 sequence: CASSATGVQETQYF. The CDR3 nucleotides are TGTGCCAGCAGCGCTACAGGGGTCCAAGAGACCCAGTACTTC.

V usage is TRBV19 and J usage is TRBJ1-1; D unresolved. Germline loops: CDR1 LNHDA, CDR2 SQIVND (reference sequence). Deletions cut 5 bases from V and 1 base from J, with 8 bases between. The CDR3 is made up of 13 amino acids. DNA for the CDR3: TGTGCCAGTAGTTTCCGGGAGAACACTGAAGCTTTCTTT. It is translated as CASSFRENTEAFF.

The V and J genes are TRBV14 and TRBJ2-5; 9 nucleotides align to TRBD1. CDR3 length: 16 residues. Trimming took 4 bases from V and 1 from J; bases not matched to a gene: 7. CDR1 is SGHDN and CDR2 is FVKESK in the germline V gene. The CDR3 sequence: CASSPHRGLGQETQYF. In nucleotides, the CDR3 is TGTGCCAGCAGCCCTCACAGGGGGCTTGGCCAAGAGACCCAGTACTTC.

The chain couples TRBV28 to TRBJ1-3; TRBD1 is a possible D gene (5 bases). CDR1 and CDR2 from the germline V gene are MDHEN and SYDVKM. The CDR3 covers 13 residues. Trimming shortened V by 6 bases and J by 2 bases, and 8 bases separated the two germline ends. The CDR3 DNA is TGTGCCAGCAGGCCAGGGACTGGAAACACCATATATTTT. This codes for CASRPGTGNTIYF. The variable domain in full, with the rest retrieved from reference TRBV28 and TRBJ1-3, is DVKVTQSSRYLVKRTGEKVFLECVQDMDHENMFWYRQDPGLGLRLIYFSYDVKMKEKGDIPEGYSVSREKKERFSLILESASTNQTSMYLCASRPGTGNTIYFGEGSWLTVV.